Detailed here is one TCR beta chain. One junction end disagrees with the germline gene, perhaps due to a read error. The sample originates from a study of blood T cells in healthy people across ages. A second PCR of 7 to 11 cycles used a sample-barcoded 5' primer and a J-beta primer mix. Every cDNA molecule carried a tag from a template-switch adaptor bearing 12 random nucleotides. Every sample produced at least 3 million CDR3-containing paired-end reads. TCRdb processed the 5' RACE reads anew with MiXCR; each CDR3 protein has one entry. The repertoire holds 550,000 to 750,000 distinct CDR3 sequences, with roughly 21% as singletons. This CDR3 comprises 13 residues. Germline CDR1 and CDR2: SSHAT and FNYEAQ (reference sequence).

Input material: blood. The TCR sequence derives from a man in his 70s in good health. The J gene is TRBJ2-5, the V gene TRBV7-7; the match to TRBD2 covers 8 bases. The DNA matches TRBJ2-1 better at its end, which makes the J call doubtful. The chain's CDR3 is CASSRGLDREQFF. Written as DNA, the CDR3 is TGTGCTAGCAGCAGGGGACTAGATCGTGAGCAGTTCTTC.